This TCR beta chain appears in the sequencing data of a study of CD8 T cells in ankylosing spondylitis. Making use of molecular barcodes, quantitative 5'-RACE generated TCR beta libraries. A single record per CDR3 protein comes from TCRdb applying MiXCR to the 5' RACE reads. The sample shows fewer than 400,000 distinct CDR3 sequences, approximately 20% of them seen only once. Details on this clonotype: The antigen is unknown. One end of the junction does not line up with germline, which may come from a read error.

Study outcomes and limitations: Researchers reportedly found disease-linked clones significantly enriched in matched ankylosing spondylitis synovial fluid. Typical of ankylosing spondylitis blood, it appeared, was a TCR beta motif of fewer than ten highly homologous variants.

The CDR3 runs 14 residues. CDR1 MDHEN and CDR2 SYDVKM come from the germline V gene. The chain recombines TRBV28 with TRBJ1-1; TRBD1 is a possible D gene (6 bases). The receptor comes from a male donor with ankylosing spondylitis. The material sequenced was blood, either unsorted or a sorted T cell fraction (not recorded which). DNA of the CDR3: TGCGCCAGCAGCTTGCAGGGGCCGAACACTGAAGCTTTCTTT. It translates to CASSLQGPNTEAFF.